This record concerns one T cell receptor beta chain sequence. The specificity of this receptor is unknown. Nothing much larger sits one base from this clone, and base qualities are not available. The cysteine opens and the phenylalanine closes a CDR3 of 13 amino acids. CDR3 DNA only is kept here, 39 bases in frame from base 1. CDR1 and CDR2 (SGHTA, FQGNSA) derive from the germline V gene. Germline trimming: 5 bases from V, 1 base from J; junction bases outside gene matches: 1. What the time point label conveys for this sample: peripheral blood 6 weeks after treatment start. A cohort of about 31 patients with locally advanced or metastatic urothelial carcinoma, treated at Memorial Sloan Kettering on a trial protocol, was included. Peripheral blood mononuclear cells were collected pretreatment and during treatment, with between 1 and 8 total time points per patient. The Qiagen DNeasy Blood extraction kit was used to purify genomic DNA from total PBMCs and from tumor samples. PBMCs were collected pretreatment and during treatment and were isolated and stored as previously described.

Synthetic TCR analog templates were spiked into each PCR so that absolute template abundance could be estimated from read counts. The immunoSEQ assay was used to amplify TCRbeta CDR3 regions from genomic DNA with bias-controlled V and J gene primers. Sequencing of rearranged TCRbeta segments was performed at approximately 20X coverage. On the study's bioinformatics: Clustering was used to correct sequencing errors, and CDR3s were annotated against IMGT to assign V, D and J genes. Downstream analyses used only productive TCRbeta rearrangements and left out out-of-frame or stop-codon sequences. Clonality was computed as one minus Shannon entropy normalized by the log of the number of unique productive sequences. Clones differing between time points or between blood and tumor were identified by Fisher's exact test with Benjamini-Hochberg correction at adjusted p below 0.01. This immuneACCESS table, as held by TCRdb, lists in-frame sequences with V and J called but not all clones. Of the missing ones, under half trace to an unresolved V gene in checked studies; the others have no known cause. V and J calls and clone size come straight from that table; D and trimming were deduced from the DNA. This sample holds 100,000 to 150,000 clones; about 83% were observed only once. Roughly 2.4% of the sample belongs to the ten largest clones.

The data derive from a study of PD-L1 blockade in urothelial cancer (dated by TCRdb to 2016 to 2017). Looking at the study overall: Every patient began therapy in about 2014 and was given atezolizumab 1,200 mg intravenously every 3 weeks. About nine tenths of the roughly 29 patients were identified as males with urothelial cancer of bladder origin, and a prior smoking history was reported by 18 of 29 patients. An ECOG performance status of 0 or 1 was recorded for the patients, and 0 to 3 prior chemotherapy regimens had been received by the patients. Blood samples were analyzed at 3 weeks after treatment start (second dose) and at 6 weeks after treatment start. Blood samples yielded a median of 141,255 T cells and more than 75,000 unique TCRs, with median clonality roughly 0.084. Somatic, immune and clinical correlates of response to PD-L1 blockade with atezolizumab in urothelial cancer were the focus of an exploratory multi-omic analysis. Pretreatment tumor samples and matched peripheral blood, collected serially before and after atezolizumab treatment, underwent TCR sequencing. Durable clinical benefit was defined as progression-free survival longer than 6 months, and TCR features were also tested against progression-free and overall survival. In the same patients, whole exome sequencing and RNA sequencing of pretreatment tumors were performed in addition to TCR sequencing. Durable clinical benefit was achieved by nine patients and was not achieved by 20 patients. Pretreatment blood TCR-seq was available for nearly 30 patients, at least one posttreatment blood collection was obtained for approximately 25 patients, and tumor TCR-seq was available for approximately 25 patients. Summary of the overall study and its limitations: Because the sample size was small (n ≈ 29) and many exploratory analyses were performed, the results are intended to be hypothesis-generating. A pretreatment peripheral blood TCR clonality below the median was linked to improved progression-free and overall survival. Greater expansion of tumor-associated TCR clones in peripheral blood 3 weeks after the start of treatment was observed in patients with durable benefit (n of about 20, p = 0.022).

The V and J genes are TRBV7-2 and TRBJ1-1; 7 bases in the middle match TRBD1. Sequencing was performed on PBMCs, taken around atezolizumab (anti-PD-L1) treatment. The receptor comes from a man between 50 and 59 years old with urothelial cancer. The CDR3 region has the sequence CASSRTGNTEAFF. The nucleotide sequence is TGTGCCAGCAGCAGGACAGGGAACACTGAAGCTTTCTTT.